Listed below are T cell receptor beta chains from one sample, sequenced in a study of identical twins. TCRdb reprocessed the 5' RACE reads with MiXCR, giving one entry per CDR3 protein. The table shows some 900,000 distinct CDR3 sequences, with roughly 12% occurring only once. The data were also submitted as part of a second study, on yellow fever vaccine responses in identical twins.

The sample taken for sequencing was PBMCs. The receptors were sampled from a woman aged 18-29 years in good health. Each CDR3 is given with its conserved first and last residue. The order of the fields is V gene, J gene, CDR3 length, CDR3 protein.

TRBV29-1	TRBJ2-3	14	CSVDSRTATDTQYF
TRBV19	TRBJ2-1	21	CASSILTGGELTTSSYNEQFF
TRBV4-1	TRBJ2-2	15	CASSVPGLPTGELFF
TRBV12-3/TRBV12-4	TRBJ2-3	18	CASSWGPGTGGGADTQYF
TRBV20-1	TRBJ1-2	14	CSARDKDRDYGYTF
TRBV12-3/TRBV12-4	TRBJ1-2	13	CASSSRGRDGYTF
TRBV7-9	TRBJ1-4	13	CASSLGEREKLFF
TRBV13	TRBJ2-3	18	CASSFIGPLGARTDTQYF
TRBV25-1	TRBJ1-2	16	CASSDGGAAAHYGYTF
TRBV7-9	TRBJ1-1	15	CASSLRGTANTEAFF
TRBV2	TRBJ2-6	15	CASSDGHSGANVLTF
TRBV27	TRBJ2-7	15	CASNSLGGRGGEQYF
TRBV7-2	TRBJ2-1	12	CASSLANREQFF
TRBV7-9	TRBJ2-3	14	CASRNRGPTDTQYF
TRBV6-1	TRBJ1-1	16	CASSPARPIMNTEAFF
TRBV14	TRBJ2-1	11	CASSTRGEQFF
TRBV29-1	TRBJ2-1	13	CSVRDTSYNEQFF
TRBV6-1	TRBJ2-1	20	CASSEPSPTSGGRPYNEQFF
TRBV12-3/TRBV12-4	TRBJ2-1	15	CASRVGASDYNEQFF
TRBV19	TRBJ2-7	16	CASSINQDTFGYEQYF
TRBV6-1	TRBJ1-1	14	CASNGQGTNTEAFF
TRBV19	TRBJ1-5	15	CASTITPGTTQPQHF
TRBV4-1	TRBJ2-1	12	CASSQGANEQFF
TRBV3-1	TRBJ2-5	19	CASSQLDRGIAGYQETQYF
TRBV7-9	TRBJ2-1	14	CASSPPVGGNEQFF
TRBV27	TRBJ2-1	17	CASSLLAGQGSYNEQFF
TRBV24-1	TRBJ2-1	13	CATRYDRANEQFF
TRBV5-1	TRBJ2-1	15	CASRGVRGENNEQFF
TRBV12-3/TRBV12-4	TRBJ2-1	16	CASSKLRGTNHNEQFF
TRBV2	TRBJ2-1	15	CASSVSLAGVNEQFF
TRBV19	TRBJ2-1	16	CASTIAGGLSYNEQFF
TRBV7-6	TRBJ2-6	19	CASSSQRLAGRSGANVLTF
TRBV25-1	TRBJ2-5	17	CASRGSSGGRPWETQYF
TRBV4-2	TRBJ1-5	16	CASSQSETGGHQPQHF
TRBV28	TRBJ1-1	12	CASSFRGTEAFF
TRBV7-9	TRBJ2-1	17	CASSLGRLAGQLNEQFF
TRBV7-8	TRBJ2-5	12	CASSLDPETQYF
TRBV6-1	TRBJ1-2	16	CASRHRTEPSNYGYTF
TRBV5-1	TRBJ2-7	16	CASSLAFGQDIYEQYF
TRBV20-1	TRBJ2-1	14	CSARGPPAFGEQFF